The clone carrying this T cell receptor beta chain was picked up one time. The antigen is not known. Quantitative 5'-RACE with molecular barcodes produced the TCR beta libraries. One entry per CDR3 protein, called by TCRdb with MiXCR from the 5' RACE reads. The repertoire holds under 300,000 distinct CDR3 sequences, with around a tenth as singletons. Germline V gene lookup returns CDR1 MGHRA and CDR2 YSYEKL. This CDR3 spans 13 amino acids. The germline V and J ends were trimmed by 4 bases and 12 bases, with 13 bases remaining between them. The sample comes from a study of CD8 T cells in ankylosing spondylitis. Points from the study as a whole: A TCR beta motif of 8 or 9 highly homologous variants appeared characteristic of ankylosing spondylitis blood. Prior work had noted some motif variants in reactive arthritis blood and synovial fluid. Disease-linked clones displayed a CD8+ phenotype and appeared relatively rarely in peripheral blood.

The receptor's source is a male donor with ankylosing spondylitis or in good health (not recorded which). The sequenced sample was blood, either unsorted or a sorted T cell fraction (not recorded which). The chain couples TRBV4-1 to TRBJ1-6; D ambiguous. The CDR3 DNA sequence: TGCGCCAGCAGCCCTCCGACCGGTTTACCCCTCCACTTT. The encoded protein is CASSPPTGLPLHF.